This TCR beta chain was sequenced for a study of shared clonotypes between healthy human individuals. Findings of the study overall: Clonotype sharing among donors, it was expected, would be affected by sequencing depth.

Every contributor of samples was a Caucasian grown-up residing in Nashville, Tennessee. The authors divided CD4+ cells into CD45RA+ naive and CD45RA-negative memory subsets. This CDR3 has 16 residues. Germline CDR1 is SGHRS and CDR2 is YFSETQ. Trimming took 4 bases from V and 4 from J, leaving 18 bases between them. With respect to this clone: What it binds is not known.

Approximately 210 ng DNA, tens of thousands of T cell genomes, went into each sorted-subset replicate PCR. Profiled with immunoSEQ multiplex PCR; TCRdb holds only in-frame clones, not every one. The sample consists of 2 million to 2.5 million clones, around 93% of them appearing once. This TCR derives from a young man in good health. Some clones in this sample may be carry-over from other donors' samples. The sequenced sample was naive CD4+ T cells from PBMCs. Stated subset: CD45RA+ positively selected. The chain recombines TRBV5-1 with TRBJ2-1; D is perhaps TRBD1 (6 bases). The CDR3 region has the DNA TGCGCCAGCAGCCCCCGAACAGGGACCGGTTACAATGAGCAGTTCTTC. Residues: CASSPRTGTGYNEQFF.